This T cell receptor (beta chain) comes out of a study of T-cell memory formation after mild COVID-19. Regarding the study as a whole: Whether day 37 second-wave clones are SARS-CoV-2-specific was not confirmed. CM and EM subsets held most contracting CD4+ clones; EMRA held CD8+ ones. Pre-infection memory held some responding clones, suggesting pre-existing cross-reactive T cells responded.

The CDR3 extends over 17 amino acids. CDR1 is LNHDA and CDR2 is SQIVND in the germline V gene (reference sequence). With 6 bases removed from V and 0 bases from J, the gap between germline ends came to 15 bases. Ten or more counts support this clonotype. What it recognizes is unknown. TCRdb used MiXCR to reprocess the 5' RACE reads, holding one entry per CDR3 protein. Of hundreds of thousands of distinct CDR3 sequences in the sample, just over 15% were seen once. The chain employs TRBV19 and TRBJ2-6; D may be TRBD1 (6 bases). The material sequenced was PBMCs or a T cell subset sorted from them (not recorded which). This receptor was identified in an adult woman who had mild COVID-19 (a few samples of this study predate the infection). Cell type and time point are not known. The DNA of the CDR3 is TGTGCCAGTAGGTCAAGACAGGTTGACTCTGGGGCCAACGTCCTGACTTTC. Residues: CASRSRQVDSGANVLTF.